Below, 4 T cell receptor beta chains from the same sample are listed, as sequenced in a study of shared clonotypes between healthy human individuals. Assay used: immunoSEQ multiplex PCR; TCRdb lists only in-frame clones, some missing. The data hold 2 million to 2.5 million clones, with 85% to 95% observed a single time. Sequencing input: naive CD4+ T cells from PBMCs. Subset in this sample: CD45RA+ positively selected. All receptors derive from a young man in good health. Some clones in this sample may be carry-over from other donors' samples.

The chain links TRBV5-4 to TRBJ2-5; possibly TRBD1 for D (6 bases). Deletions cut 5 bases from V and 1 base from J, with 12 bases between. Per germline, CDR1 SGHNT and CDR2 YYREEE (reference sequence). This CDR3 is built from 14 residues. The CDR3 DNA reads TGTGCCAGCAGAGGGGGTGGACCCCAAGAGACCCAGTACTTC. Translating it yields CASRGGGPQETQYF.

The CDR3 sequence: CASSAGGGSYEQYF. Here the CDR3 DNA reads TGTGCCAGCAGCGCAGGGGGGGGGTCCTACGAGCAGTACTTC. V and J are TRBV7-2 and TRBJ2-7; D may correspond to TRBD1 or TRBD2 (7 bases each). The CDR3 spans 14 residues. Germline V CDR1 and CDR2: SGHTA, FQGNSA. V lost 5 bases and J lost 1, with 12 bases in between.

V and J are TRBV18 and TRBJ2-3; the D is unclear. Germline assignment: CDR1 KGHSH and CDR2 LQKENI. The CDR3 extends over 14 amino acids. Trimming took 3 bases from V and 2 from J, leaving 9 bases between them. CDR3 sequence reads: CASSPSALTDTQYF. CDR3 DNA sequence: TGTGCCAGCTCACCCTCGGCTCTCACAGATACGCAGTATTTT.

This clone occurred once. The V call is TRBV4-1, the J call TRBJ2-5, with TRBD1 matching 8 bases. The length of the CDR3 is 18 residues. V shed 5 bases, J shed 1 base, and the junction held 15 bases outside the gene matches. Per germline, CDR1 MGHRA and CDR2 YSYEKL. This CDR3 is CASSSQGGPGGGQETQYF. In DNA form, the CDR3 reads TGCGCCAGCAGCTCCCAAGGTGGTCCAGGGGGCGGCCAAGAGACCCAGTACTTC.